The source of this T cell receptor beta chain is a study of cytomegalovirus exposure and HLA in healthy donors. General study points: In vitro work confirmed that a few CMV-associated chains recognize CMV antigens. The authors excluded some V segments, including TRBV6-2 and TRBV6-3, as indistinguishable. Both high specificity and high sensitivity reportedly marked the classifier's diagnosis of cytomegalovirus status.

At collection, donors were nominally healthy, but unrecorded immune exposures were probable. The PCR employed 60 Vbeta primers together with 13 Jbeta primers. Clones were sequenced by immunoSEQ multiplex PCR, and TCRdb holds only the in-frame ones, with some missing. The sample carries 150,000 to 200,000 clones, approximately 80% recorded once. Notes on this clone: The antigen is not known.

The germline gives CDR1 LNHDA, CDR2 SQIVND (reference sequence). V lost 8 bases and J lost 1, with 15 bases in between. The CDR3 is 15 residues long. Sequences were obtained from PBMCs. This chain uses TRBV19 with TRBJ1-3; D uncertain. The TCR sequence derives from a woman aged 30 to 39 in good health and CMV-seropositive. The CDR3 sequence is CASQLMQTSGNTIYF. The CDR3 bases are TGTGCCAGTCAGCTAATGCAGACTTCTGGAAACACCATATATTTT.